This T cell receptor (beta chain) came from a study of blood T cell repertoires in COVID-19. Study-level information: Spain, Italy and the United States supplied samples that represented acute and convalescent COVID-19. The analysed material was cDNA or gDNA that came from T cells, B-cell-depleted T cells, or PBMCs.

The CDR3 is 15 amino acids. CDR1 LNHDA and CDR2 SQIVND come from the germline V gene (reference sequence). V lost 1 base to trimming and J lost 6 bases, with 15 bases between them. Authors' processing steps: By means of reference gene primer amplification, nucleated cell counts were estimated. Profiled with immunoSEQ multiplex PCR; TCRdb holds only in-frame clones, not every one. That table supplies the V and J calls and clone size; D and trimming were determined from the DNA. The sample yields 350,000 to 400,000 clones, about 90% seen once. Followed longitudinally, the Seattle patients had been enrolled during active infection.

The sequenced material came from peripheral blood. The chain links TRBV19 to TRBJ1-2; D remains ambiguous. The sequence was obtained from a woman in her twenties or thirties with COVID-19, enrolled during active disease. CDR3 sequence: CASSIVGRRIDGYTF. CDR3 coding DNA: TGTGCCAGTAGTATAGTCGGCAGGCGTATAGATGGCTACACCTTC.